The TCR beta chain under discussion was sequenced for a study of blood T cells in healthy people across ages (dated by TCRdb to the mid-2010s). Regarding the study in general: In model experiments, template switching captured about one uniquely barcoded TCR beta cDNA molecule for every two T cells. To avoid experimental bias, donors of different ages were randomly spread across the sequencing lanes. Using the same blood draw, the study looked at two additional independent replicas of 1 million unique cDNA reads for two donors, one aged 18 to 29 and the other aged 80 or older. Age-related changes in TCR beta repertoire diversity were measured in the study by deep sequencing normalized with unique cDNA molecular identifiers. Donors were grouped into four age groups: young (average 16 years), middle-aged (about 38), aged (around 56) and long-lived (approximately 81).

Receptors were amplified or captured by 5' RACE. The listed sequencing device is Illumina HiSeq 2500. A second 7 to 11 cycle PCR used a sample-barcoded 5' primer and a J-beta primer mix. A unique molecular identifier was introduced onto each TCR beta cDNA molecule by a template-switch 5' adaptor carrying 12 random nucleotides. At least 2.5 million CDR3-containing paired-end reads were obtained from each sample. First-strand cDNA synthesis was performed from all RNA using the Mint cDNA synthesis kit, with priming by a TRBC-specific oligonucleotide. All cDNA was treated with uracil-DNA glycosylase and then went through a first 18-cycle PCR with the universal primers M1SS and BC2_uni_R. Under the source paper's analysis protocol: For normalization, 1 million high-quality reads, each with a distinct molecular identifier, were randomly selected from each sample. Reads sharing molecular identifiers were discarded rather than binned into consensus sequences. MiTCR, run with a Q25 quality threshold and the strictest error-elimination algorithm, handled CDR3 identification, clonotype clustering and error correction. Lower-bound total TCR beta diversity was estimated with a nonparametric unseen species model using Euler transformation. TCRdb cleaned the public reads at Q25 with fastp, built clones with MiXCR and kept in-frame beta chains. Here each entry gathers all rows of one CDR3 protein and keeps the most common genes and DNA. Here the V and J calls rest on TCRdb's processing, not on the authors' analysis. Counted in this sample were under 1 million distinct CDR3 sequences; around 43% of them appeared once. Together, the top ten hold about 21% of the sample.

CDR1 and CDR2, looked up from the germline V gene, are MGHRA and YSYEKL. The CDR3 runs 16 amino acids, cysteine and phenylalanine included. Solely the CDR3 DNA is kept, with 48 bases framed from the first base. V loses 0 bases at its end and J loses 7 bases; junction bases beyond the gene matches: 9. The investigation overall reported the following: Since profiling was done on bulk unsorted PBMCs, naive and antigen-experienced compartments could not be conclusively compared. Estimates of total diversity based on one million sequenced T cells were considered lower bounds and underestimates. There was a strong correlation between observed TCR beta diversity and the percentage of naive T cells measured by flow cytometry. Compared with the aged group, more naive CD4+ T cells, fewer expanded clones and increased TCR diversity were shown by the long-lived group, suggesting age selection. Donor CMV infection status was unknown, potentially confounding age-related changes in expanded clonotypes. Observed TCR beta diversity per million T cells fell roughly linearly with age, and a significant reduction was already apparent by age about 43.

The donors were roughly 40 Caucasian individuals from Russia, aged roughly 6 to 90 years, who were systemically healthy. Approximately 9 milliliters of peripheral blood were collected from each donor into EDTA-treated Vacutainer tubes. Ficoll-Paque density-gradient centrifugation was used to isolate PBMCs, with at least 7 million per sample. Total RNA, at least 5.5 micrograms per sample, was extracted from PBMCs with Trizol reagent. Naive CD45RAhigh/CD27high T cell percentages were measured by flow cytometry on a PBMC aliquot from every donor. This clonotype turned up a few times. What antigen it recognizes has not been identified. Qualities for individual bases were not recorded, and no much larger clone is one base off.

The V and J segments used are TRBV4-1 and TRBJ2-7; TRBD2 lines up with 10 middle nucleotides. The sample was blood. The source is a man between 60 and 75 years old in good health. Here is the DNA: TGCGCCAGCAGCCAAGATCAGGGGACTAGCGTGGGTGAGCAGTACTTC. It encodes CASSQDQGTSVGEQYF.